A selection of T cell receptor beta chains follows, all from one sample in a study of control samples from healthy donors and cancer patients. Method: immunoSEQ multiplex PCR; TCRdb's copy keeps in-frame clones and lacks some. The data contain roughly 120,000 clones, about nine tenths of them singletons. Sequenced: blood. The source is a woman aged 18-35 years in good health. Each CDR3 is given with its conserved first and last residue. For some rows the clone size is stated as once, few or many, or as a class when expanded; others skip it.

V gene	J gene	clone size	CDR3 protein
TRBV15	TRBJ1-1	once	CATSRDRESWTAEAFF
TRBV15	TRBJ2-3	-	CATSRDPGDTQYF
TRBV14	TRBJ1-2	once	CASSQDRGSYTF
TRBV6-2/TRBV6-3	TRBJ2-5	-	CASSYSTGAQETQYF
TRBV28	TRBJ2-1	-	CASAGGIPTRYNEQFF
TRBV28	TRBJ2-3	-	CASSSTNTDTQYF
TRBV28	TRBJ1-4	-	CASSSLNEKLFF
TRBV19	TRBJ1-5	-	CASKQGNQPQHF
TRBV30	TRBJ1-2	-	CAWSVRLNYGYTF
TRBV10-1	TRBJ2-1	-	CASSESGVPWRSPYNEQFF
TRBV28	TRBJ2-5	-	CASSLTRTGRETQYF
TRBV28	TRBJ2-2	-	CASSLWTSGVTGELFF
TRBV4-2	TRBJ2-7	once	CASSHRQGSSSYEQYF
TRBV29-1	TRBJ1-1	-	CSGGQGSTEAFF
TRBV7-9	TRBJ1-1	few	CASSILRKMNTEAFF
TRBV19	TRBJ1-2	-	CASSSGASYGYTF
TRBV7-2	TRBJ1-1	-	CASSLAFASGGTEAFF
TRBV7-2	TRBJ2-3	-	CASSSGTGRGTDTQYF
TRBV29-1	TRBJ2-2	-	CSVGSQGLNTGELFF
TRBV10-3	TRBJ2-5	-	CAISTSGETQYF